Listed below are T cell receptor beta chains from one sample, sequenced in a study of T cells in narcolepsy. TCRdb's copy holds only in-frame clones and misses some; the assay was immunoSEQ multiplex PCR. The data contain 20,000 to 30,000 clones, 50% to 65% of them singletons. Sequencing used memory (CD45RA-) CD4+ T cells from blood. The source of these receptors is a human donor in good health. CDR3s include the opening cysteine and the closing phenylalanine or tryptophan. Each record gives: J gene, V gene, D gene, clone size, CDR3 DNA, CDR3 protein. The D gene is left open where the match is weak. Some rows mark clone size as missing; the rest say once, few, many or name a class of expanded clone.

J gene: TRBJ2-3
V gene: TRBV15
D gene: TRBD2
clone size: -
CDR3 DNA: TGTGCCACCAGCAGAGGTACGGGGGGGCCGACAGATACGCAGTATTTT
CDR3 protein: CATSRGTGGPTDTQYF

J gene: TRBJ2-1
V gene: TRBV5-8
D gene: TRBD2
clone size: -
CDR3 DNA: TGTGCCAGCAGCTTGGGGACTAGCGGGAAAAATGAGCAGTTCTTC
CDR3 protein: CASSLGTSGKNEQFF

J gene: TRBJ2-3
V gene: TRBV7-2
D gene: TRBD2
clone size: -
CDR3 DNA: TGTGCCAGCAGCCCAGGGACTAGCGGGGTAACAGATACGCAGTATTTT
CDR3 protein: CASSPGTSGVTDTQYF

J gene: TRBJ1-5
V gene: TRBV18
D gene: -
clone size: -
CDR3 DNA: TGTGCCAGCTCACCCTCAGGGTCGGGCAATCAGCCCCAGCATTTT
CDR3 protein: CASSPSGSGNQPQHF

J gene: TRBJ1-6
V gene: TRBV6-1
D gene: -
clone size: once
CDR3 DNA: TGTGCCAGCAGCGCGTTGGGACCCCTCCACTTT
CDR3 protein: CASSALGPLHF

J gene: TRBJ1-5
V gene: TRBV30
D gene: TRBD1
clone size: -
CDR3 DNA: TGTGCCTGGAGTTACGGACAGGGAAGGCAGCCCCAGCATTTT
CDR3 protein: CAWSYGQGRQPQHF

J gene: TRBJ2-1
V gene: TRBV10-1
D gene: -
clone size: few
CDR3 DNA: TGCGCCAGCAGTGGGGCCAGGGGAGGGACGGGTGAGCAGTTCTTC
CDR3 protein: CASSGARGGTGEQFF

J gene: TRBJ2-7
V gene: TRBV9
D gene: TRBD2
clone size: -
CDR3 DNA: TGTGCCAGCAGCCCTAGCTGGGGGGGCTACGAGCAGTACTTC
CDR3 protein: CASSPSWGGYEQYF

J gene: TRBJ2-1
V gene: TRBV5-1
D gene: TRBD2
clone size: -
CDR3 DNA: TGCGCCAGCAGCTCTAGCGGGGGGGCCGTTGAGCAGTTCTTC
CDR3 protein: CASSSSGGAVEQFF

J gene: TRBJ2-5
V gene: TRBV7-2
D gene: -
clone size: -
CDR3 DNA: TGTGCCAGCAGCCCTGGGGCGGCCGTCCAAGAGACCCAGTACTTC
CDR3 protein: CASSPGAAVQETQYF

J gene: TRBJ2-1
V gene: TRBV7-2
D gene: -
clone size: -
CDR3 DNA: TGTGCCAGCAGCTTAGTTGCGGGGGCGCAGTTCTTC
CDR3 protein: CASSLVAGAQFF

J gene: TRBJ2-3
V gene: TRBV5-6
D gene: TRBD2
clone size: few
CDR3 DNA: TGTGCCAGCAGCATCCCGACTAGCGGGACTTCAGATACGCAGTATTTT
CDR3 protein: CASSIPTSGTSDTQYF

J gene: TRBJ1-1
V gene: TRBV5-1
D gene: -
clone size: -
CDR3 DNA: TGCGCCAGCAGCTTGGGGTGGACAGCCATGAACACTGAAGCTTTCTTT
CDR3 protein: CASSLGWTAMNTEAFF

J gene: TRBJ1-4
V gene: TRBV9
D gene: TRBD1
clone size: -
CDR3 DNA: TGTGCCAGCAGCGCCTCGACAGGGACAAATGAAAAACTGTTTTTT
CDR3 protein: CASSASTGTNEKLFF

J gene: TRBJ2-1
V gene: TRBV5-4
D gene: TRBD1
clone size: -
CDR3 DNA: TGTGCCAGCAGGTATGACAGGGCGAACAATGAGCAGTTCTTC
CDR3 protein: CASRYDRANNEQFF

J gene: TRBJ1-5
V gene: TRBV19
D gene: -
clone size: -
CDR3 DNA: TGTGCCAGTAGCCTCAGGGACCAGCCCCAGCATTTT
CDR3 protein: CASSLRDQPQHF

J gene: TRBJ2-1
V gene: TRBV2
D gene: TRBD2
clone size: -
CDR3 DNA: TGTGCCAGCAGTTCCACTAGCGGGAGCTTCGACTACAATGAGCAGTTCTTC
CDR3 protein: CASSSTSGSFDYNEQFF

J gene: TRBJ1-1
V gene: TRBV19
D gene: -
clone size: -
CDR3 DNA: TGTGCCAGTACAACGGGGTTAAACACTGAAGCTTTCTTT
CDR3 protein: CASTTGLNTEAFF

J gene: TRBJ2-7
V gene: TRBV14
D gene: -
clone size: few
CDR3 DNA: TGTGCCAGCAGCCAATTGACAGCCTCCTACGAGCAGTACTTC
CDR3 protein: CASSQLTASYEQYF

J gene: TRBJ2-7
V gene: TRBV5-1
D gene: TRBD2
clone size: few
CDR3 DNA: TGCGCCAGCAGGCCTGCTAGCGGATCATCCTACGAGCAGTACTTC
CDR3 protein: CASRPASGSSYEQYF

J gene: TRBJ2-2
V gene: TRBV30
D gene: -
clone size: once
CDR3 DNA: TGTGCCTGGAGTGCCTCTACCGGGGAGCTGTTTTTT
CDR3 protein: CAWSASTGELFF

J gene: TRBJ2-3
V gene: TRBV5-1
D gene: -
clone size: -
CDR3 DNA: TGCGCCAGCAGCCAGGGACGATACAGGTCAGGCACAGATACGCAGTATTTT
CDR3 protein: CASSQGRYRSGTDTQYF

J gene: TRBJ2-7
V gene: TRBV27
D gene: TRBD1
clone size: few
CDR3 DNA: TGTGCCAGCAGCCCCACCGACAGGGTGGGAGACGAGCAGTACTTC
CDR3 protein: CASSPTDRVGDEQYF

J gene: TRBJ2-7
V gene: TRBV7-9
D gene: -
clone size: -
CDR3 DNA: TGTGCCAGCCGCCGCGGGGGCGGGGACTCTCAGAACTTC
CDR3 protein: CASRRGGGDSQNF

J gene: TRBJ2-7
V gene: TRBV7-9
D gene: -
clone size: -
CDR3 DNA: TGTGCCAGCAGCTTATCCGGGGCTGGGGGGCAGTACTTC
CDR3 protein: CASSLSGAGGQYF

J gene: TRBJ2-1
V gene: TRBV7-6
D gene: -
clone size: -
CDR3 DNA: TGTGCCAGCAGCTTAGGGCAAGGCACCTACAATGAGCAGTTCTTC
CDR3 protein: CASSLGQGTYNEQFF

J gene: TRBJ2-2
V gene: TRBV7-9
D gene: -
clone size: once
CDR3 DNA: TGTGCCAGCAGCTCTCTGAGGACCGGGGAGCTGTTTTTT
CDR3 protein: CASSSLRTGELFF

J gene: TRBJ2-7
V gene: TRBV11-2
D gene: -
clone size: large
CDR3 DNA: TGTGCCAGCAGCTTAGATCAGACTGGTTCCTACGAGCAGTACTTC
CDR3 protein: CASSLDQTGSYEQYF

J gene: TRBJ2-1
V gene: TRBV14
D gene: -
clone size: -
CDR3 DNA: TGTGCCAGCAGCCAAAACGACAATGAGCAGTTCTTC
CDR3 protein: CASSQNDNEQFF

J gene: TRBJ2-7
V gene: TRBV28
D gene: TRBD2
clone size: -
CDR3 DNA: TGTGCCAGCAGTTTCGGGACTAGCGGCTACGAGCAGTACTTC
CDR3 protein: CASSFGTSGYEQYF

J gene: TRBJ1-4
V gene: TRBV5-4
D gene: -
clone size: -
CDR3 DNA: TGTGCCAGCAGCTTGGAGCCAACTGGGTCCTGGGAAAAACTGTTTTTT
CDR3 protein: CASSLEPTGSWEKLFF

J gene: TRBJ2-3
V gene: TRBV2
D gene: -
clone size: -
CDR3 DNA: TGTGCCAGCAAAGGGGCGGATAGGGGGTATTTT
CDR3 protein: CASKGADRGYF

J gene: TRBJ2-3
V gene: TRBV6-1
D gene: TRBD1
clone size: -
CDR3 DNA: TGTGCCAGCAGGCGGGCAGGGGGCGGCACAGATGCGCAGTATTTT
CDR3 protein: CASRRAGGGTDAQYF

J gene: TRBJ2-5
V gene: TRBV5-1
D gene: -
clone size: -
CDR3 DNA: TGCGCCAGCAGCCCCCCCCTGGCTACAGAGACCCAGTACTTC
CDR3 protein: CASSPPLATETQYF

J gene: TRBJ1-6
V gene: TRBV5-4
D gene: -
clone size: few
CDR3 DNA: TGTGCCAGCAGCCCAGATCCTCTGAGCTCCTATAATTCACCCCTCCACTTT
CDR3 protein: CASSPDPLSSYNSPLHF

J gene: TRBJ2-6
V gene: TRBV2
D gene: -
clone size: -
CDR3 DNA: TGTGCCAGCAGGGACCGTGGGGCCAACGTCCTGACTTTC
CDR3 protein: CASRDRGANVLTF

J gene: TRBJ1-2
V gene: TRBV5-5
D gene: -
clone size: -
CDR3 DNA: TGTGCCAGCACCCCGACGCCAGTCTCGCGCCTCCCCCAAGCGTACACCTTC
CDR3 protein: CASTPTPVSRLPQAYTF

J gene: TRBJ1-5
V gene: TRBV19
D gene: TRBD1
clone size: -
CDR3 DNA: TGTGCCAGCGAGGGACAGGGGGGGGGAAATCAGCCCCAGCATTTT
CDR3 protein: CASEGQGGGNQPQHF

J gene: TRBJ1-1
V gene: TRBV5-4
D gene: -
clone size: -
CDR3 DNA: TGTGCCAGCAGCTCCCCTAGGGGGGGGACAGCTTTCTTT
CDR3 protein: CASSSPRGGTAFF

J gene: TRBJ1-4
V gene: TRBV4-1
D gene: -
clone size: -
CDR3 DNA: TGCGCCAGCCAAAGACTCCCGGGACGGGGGGATGAAAAACTGTTTTTT
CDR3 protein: CASQRLPGRGDEKLFF

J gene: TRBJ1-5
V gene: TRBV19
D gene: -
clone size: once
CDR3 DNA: TGTGCCAGTAGTACCAGGGCGGTACAGCTCAGTCAGCCCCAGCATTTT
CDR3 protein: CASSTRAVQLSQPQHF

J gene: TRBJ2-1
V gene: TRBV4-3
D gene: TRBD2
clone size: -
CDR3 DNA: TGCGCCAGCAGCCAAGATACTCTAGCGGACCTGCGTAATGAGCAGTTCTTC
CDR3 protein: CASSQDTLADLRNEQFF

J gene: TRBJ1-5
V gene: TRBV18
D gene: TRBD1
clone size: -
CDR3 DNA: TGTGCCAGCTCTCCCGGACAGGGAAAGGGGCAGCCCCAGCATTTT
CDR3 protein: CASSPGQGKGQPQHF

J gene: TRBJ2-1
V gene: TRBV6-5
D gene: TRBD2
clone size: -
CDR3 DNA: TGTGCCAGCAGTGGTGACAGCCGGGGGGGTAATGAGCAGTTCTTC
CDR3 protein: CASSGDSRGGNEQFF